This record concerns one TCR beta chain sequence. The antigen is not known. This sample is part of a study of cytomegalovirus exposure and HLA in healthy donors. Broader study findings: Later on, a genetic analysis was performed. It linked a missense variant in DCLRE1C with V- and J-gene trimming of TCR beta. Reportedly, diagnosis of cytomegalovirus status by the classifier showed high specificity and sensitivity.

V gave up 6 bases and J gave up 4 bases, with 13 bases separating them. This CDR3 is 14 amino acids long. Per the germline V gene, CDR1 is LNHDA and CDR2 is SQIVND (reference sequence). The PCR contained 60 Vbeta and 13 Jbeta primers. Clones were read by immunoSEQ multiplex PCR, and TCRdb kept only the in-frame ones, dropping some. The repertoire holds more than 85,000 clones, with 77% as singletons. The TCR was taken from a male donor in good health and CMV-seropositive. The chain carries TRBV19 and TRBJ1-3; D is perhaps TRBD1 (6 bases). The sequenced sample was PBMCs. The CDR3 sequence: CASRMGQAGNTIYF. The CDR3 nucleotides are TGTGCCAGTAGGATGGGACAAGCCGGAAACACCATATATTTT. Together with reference TRBV19 and TRBJ1-3, the CDR3 gives the full variable domain: DGGITQSPKYLFRKEGQNVTLSCEQNLNHDAMYWYRQDPGQGLRLIYYSQIVNDFQKGDIAEGYSVSREKKESFPLTVTSAQKNPTAFYLCASRMGQAGNTIYFGEGSWLTVV.